These 20 T cell receptor beta chains share one sample of origin, sequenced in a study of blood T cells in healthy people across ages. It was with a sample-barcoded 5' primer and a J-beta primer mix that a second PCR of roughly 6 to 12 cycles was run. Each CDR3 protein is one row after TCRdb ran MiXCR on the 5' RACE reads. The sample contains approximately 1,000,000 distinct CDR3 sequences, around two fifths of which appear only once. Source material: blood. These receptors originate from a man between 18 and 35 years old in good health.

The chain links TRBV7-2 to TRBJ1-5; no firm D call. The V end lost 1 base, the J end lost 5 bases, and 12 bases lay between the germline ends. Germline V gene lookup returns CDR1 SGHTA and CDR2 FQGNSA. The CDR3 is 15 residues long. In DNA, the CDR3 is TGTGCCAGCAGCTTAGTCACAACAGCCTATCAGCCCCAGCATTTT. Protein: CASSLVTTAYQPQHF.

This clonotype turned up a few times. The chain combines TRBV21-1 with TRBJ2-7; TRBD1, as called in the table, went unchecked against the DNA. TRBV21-1 corresponds to a pseudogene. There are 16 residues in the CDR3. CDR3 region: CASSKAIETGDYEQYF. CDR3 DNA sequence: TGTGCCAGCAGCAAAGCAATTGAGACAGGGGACTACGAGCAGTACTTC.

There are a few counts of this clonotype. The rearrangement uses TRBV20-1 and TRBJ2-3; D not resolved. Germline V lookup: CDR1 DFQATT, CDR2 SNEGSKA (reference sequence). This CDR3 has 14 amino acids. The ends were cut back, 1 base at V and 4 bases at J, with 12 bases in the middle. CDR3: CSARVAASADTQYF. The DNA of the CDR3 is TGCAGTGCTAGAGTTGCGGCTTCGGCAGATACGCAGTATTTT.

The V gene is TRBV2, the J gene TRBJ2-1; 7 positions match TRBD1. Germline loops: CDR1 SNHLY, CDR2 FYNNEI. V lost 4 bases and J lost 2; bases outside the gene matches: 5. This CDR3 is 15 amino acids long. The CDR3 protein is CASSVWTGPYNEQFF. CDR3 bases: TGTGCCAGCAGTGTCTGGACAGGCCCCTACAATGAGCAGTTCTTC.

The chain joins TRBV4-2 to TRBJ1-5; 7 bases agree with TRBD1. V dropped 2 bases and J dropped 5; count of bases not matched to a gene: 12. The germline V gene encodes CDR1 LGHNA and CDR2 YNFKEQ. This CDR3 is built from 17 residues. The CDR3, as DNA: TGTGCCAGCAGCCAATTGGAGGGGGCAGGGTCCTATCAGCCCCAGCATTTT. This translates into CASSQLEGAGSYQPQHF.

This sequence joins TRBV20-1 and TRBJ2-1; TRBD2 matches at 11 bases. Germline V gene lookup returns CDR1 DFQATT and CDR2 SNEGSKA (reference sequence). This CDR3 contains 18 residues. Germline trimming cut 0 bases from V and 0 bases from J; bases unmatched to any gene: 7. The CDR3 DNA reads TGCAGTGCTAGAGATCAACTAGCGGGGGAACCCTCCTACAATGAGCAGTTCTTC. Amino acid sequence: CSARDQLAGEPSYNEQFF.

This sequence joins TRBV4-3 and TRBJ1-1; D is possibly TRBD1 (6 bases). CDR3 length equals 15 residues. With 3 bases removed from V and 3 bases from J, the gap between germline ends came to 14 bases. Germline-derived CDR1 and CDR2 are LGHNA and YSLEER. The CDR3 protein is CASSHKTGAYTEAFF. The CDR3 DNA reads as TGCGCCAGCAGCCATAAGACGGGGGCATACACTGAAGCTTTCTTT.

The table lists this clonotype with many counts. The chain recombines TRBV10-3 with TRBJ1-2; 9 nucleotides line up with TRBD1. V was pared by 4 bases and J by 2 bases, with 5 bases of the junction left unmatched. CDR1 and CDR2 from the germline V gene are ENHRY and SYGVKD. CDR3 size: 15 residues. For the CDR3, the DNA is TGTGCCATCAGTGCGGCCGGGACAGGGAACTATGGCTACACCTTC. Translated, it gives CAISAAGTGNYGYTF.

This clonotype has only one observation. In DNA form, the CDR3 reads TGTGCCAGCAGCCAAGGCTCCCGGCCATACAATGAGCAGTACTTC. Amino acids: CASSQGSRPYNEQYF. The chain couples TRBV3-1 to TRBJ2-1; no definite D call. The J call may be wrong; the DNA end is better matched by TRBJ2-7. CDR1 and CDR2 (germline): LGHDT, YNNKEL (reference sequence). This CDR3 has 15 residues.

This clonotype was seen once. A much more abundant neighbour one base away suggests this may be a read error. The chain recombines TRBV10-3 with TRBJ1-1; D is undetermined. Trimming shortened V by 8 bases and J by 6 bases, and 10 bases separated the two germline ends. Germline assignment: CDR1 ENHRY and CDR2 SYGVKD. The CDR3 runs 11 residues. The CDR3 nucleotides are TGTGCCATCTCGAAAAACGCTGAAGCTTTCTTT. Amino acids: CAISKNAEAFF.

Turning to this clonotype: The junction and the germline gene differ at one end; a read error may be behind it. CDR3 nucleotide sequence: TGCGCCAGCAGCTCAGAGCAAACCAACACCGGGGAACTGTTTTTT. Its protein is CASSSEQTNTGELFF. The chain uses TRBV5-1 and TRBJ2-2, with D maybe TRBD2 (5 bases). This CDR3 has 15 amino acids. Germline-derived CDR1 and CDR2 are SGHRS and YFSETQ.

As regards this clonotype: The junction departs from germline at one end; a sequencing error may be responsible. The chain recombines TRBV11-2 with TRBJ2-2, with D uncertain. CDR1 SGHAT and CDR2 FQNNGV come from the germline V gene. The CDR3 runs to 13 residues. CDR3 bases: TGTGCCAACAGCCCACCACCGAACGGGGAGCTGTTTTTT. Protein sequence: CANSPPPNGELFF.

As to this clonotype: This clone may be a read error of a much larger clone one base away. The chain is built from TRBV4-3 and TRBJ2-1, with D perhaps matching TRBD1 (6 bases). Per germline, CDR1 LGHNA and CDR2 YSLEER. The CDR3 loop spans 14 amino acids. The CDR3 protein is CVSSPTDSHNEQFF. For the CDR3, the DNA is TGCGTCAGCAGCCCCACGGACAGTCACAATGAGCAGTTCTTC.

The chain is built from TRBV4-2 and TRBJ2-3; no clear D. This CDR3 contains 14 residues. V dropped 0 bases and J dropped 1 base, with 5 bases sitting between them. CDR1 LGHNA and CDR2 YNFKEQ come from the germline V gene. CDR3 bases: TGTGCCAGCAGCCAAGATGACCGCACAGATACGCAGTATTTT. Translated: CASSQDDRTDTQYF.

Concerning this clonotype itself: Relative to the germline gene, one junction end is altered; a read error may explain this. The CDR3 sequence is CVSSLGRSTVNYGYTF. The CDR3 region has the DNA TGTGTCAGCAGCTTAGGCCGGTCGACCGTTAACTATGGCTACACCTTC. V is TRBV13 and J is TRBJ1-2, with D hard to call. Germline V gene data show CDR1 as PRHDT and CDR2 as FYEKMQ (reference sequence). The CDR3 extends over 16 amino acids.

This clonotype was seen a few times. V is TRBV7-8 and J is TRBJ1-4; D may be TRBD1 (6 bases). The V gene's germline CDR1 is SGHVS and CDR2 FQNEAQ. This CDR3 has 14 residues. The ends were cut back, 5 bases at V and 5 bases at J, with 12 bases in the middle. Here the CDR3 DNA reads TGTGCCAGCAGCCTACACAGGGAAAATGAAAAACTGTTTTTT. Protein product: CASSLHRENEKLFF.

The count of this clonotype is one. The genes are TRBV18 and TRBJ1-5, with D uncertain. Germline-derived CDR1 and CDR2 are KGHSH and LQKENI. This CDR3 comprises 15 residues. Trimming stripped 3 bases from V and 0 bases from J, with 9 bases between. The CDR3 DNA is TGTGCCAGCTCACCGCCAATATCTAGCAATCAGCCCCAGCATTTT. Its translation: CASSPPISSNQPQHF.

In its sample, this clonotype was seen a few times. As DNA, the CDR3 is TGTGCCAGCAGTTACCAGGTTGTAGAGACCCAGTACTTC. It translates to CASSYQVVETQYF. J is TRBJ2-5 and V is TRBV12-3 or TRBV12-4; no definite D call. V was trimmed by 4 bases and J by 4 bases, leaving 10 bases between them. This CDR3 has 13 amino acids.

The chain couples TRBV12-3 or TRBV12-4 to TRBJ2-7; D uncertain. V lost 5 bases to trimming and J lost 0 bases, with 5 bases between them. The CDR3 sequence is 12 residues long. CDR3 amino acids: CASSVNSYEQYF. In nucleotides, the CDR3 is TGTGCCAGCAGTGTAAACTCCTACGAGCAGTACTTC.

This clonotype was seen just once. This chain joins TRBV20-1 and TRBJ2-1; D may match TRBD1 or TRBD2 (5 bases each). Trimming removed 3 bases at V and 7 bases at J, with 10 bases between. The germline gives CDR1 DFQATT, CDR2 SNEGSKA (reference sequence). This CDR3 has 12 amino acids. The CDR3 nucleotides are TGCAGTGCTAGTTCAGGGAGTAATGAGCAGTTCTTC. Protein sequence: CSASSGSNEQFF.